These 26 T cell receptor beta chains were sequenced from one sample in a study of T cells in Graves' hyperthyroidism and ophthalmopathy. RNA transcripts yielded amplified TCR beta CDR3 regions. The HTBI primer set served for first-round RT-PCR of the TCR CDR3. From the multiplex PCR reads, TCRdb called clonotypes with MiXCR, one entry per CDR3 protein. Among about 350,000 distinct CDR3 sequences listed, about 16% were seen once. The sample was blood. Every receptor here comes from an older woman with Graves' ophthalmopathy.

This clonotype was detected many times. This chain connects TRBV5-1 to TRBJ2-2, with D perhaps given as TRBD1 or TRBD2 (5 bases each). The CDR3 covers 15 residues. Per the germline V gene, CDR1 is SGHRS and CDR2 is YFSETQ. Trimming took off 3 bases at V and 3 bases at J, with 12 bases between the two ends. DNA for the CDR3: TGCGCCAGCAGCTACGGGGCTCTGGACACCGGGGAGCTGTTTTTT. It is translated as CASSYGALDTGELFF.

The chain combines TRBV15 with TRBJ2-5, with 9 bases aligning to TRBD1. This CDR3 contains 16 residues. Germline lookup yields CDR1 LNHNV and CDR2 YYDKDF (reference sequence). Losses at the gene ends were 0 bases for V and 5 bases for J; bases not matched to a gene: 7. CDR3 loop: CATSREDRGSEETQYF. CDR3 in DNA: TGTGCCACCAGCAGAGAGGACAGGGGCTCAGAGGAGACCCAGTACTTC.

This clonotype was recorded at least ten times. This sequence joins TRBV7-9 and TRBJ2-7; 11 positions agree with TRBD2. The ends lost 4 bases at V and 5 bases at J; junction bases unmatched: 7. This CDR3 has 15 residues. Germline CDR1 and CDR2: SEHNR and FQNEAQ (reference sequence). The CDR3, as DNA: TGTGCCAGCAGCTGGTCTAGCGGGAGGAGTCACGAGCAGTACTTC. This encodes CASSWSSGRSHEQYF.

There are many counts of this clonotype. The chain uses TRBV7-3 and TRBJ2-3; no reliable D call. Looked up from germline, CDR1 is SGHTA and CDR2 is FQGTGA. The CDR3 length is 14 residues. V shed 5 bases and J shed 0 bases, with 9 bases lying between them. The CDR3 sequence: CASSRQHSTDTQYF. As DNA, the CDR3 is TGTGCCAGCAGCCGCCAACACAGCACAGATACGCAGTATTTT.

This clonotype came up many times. V usage is TRBV6-2 or TRBV6-3 and J usage is TRBJ2-5; D is tentatively TRBD1 or TRBD2 (5 bases each). The length of the CDR3 is 14 residues. Trimming took 5 bases from V and 5 from J, leaving 15 bases between them. Germline V gives CDR1 MNHEY, CDR2 SVGEGT. In DNA form, the CDR3 reads TGTGCCAGCAGTACGGTGAGGGGCGCGGAGACCCAGTACTTC. It translates to CASSTVRGAETQYF.

V is TRBV19 and J is TRBJ1-2; maybe TRBD1 (5 bases). Germline V CDR1 and CDR2: LNHDA, SQIVND (reference sequence). Deletions cut 4 bases from V and 4 bases from J, with 13 bases between. The CDR3 totals 14 residues. The CDR3 sequence: CASSNLIQGYGYTF. CDR3 nucleotide sequence: TGTGCCAGTAGTAATCTGATCCAGGGCTATGGCTACACCTTC.

There are many counts of this clonotype. This chain joins TRBV5-1 and TRBJ1-1; D unclear. CDR3 length: 14 amino acids. Trimming removed 4 bases from V and 1 base from J, with 11 bases in between. The germline CDR1 and CDR2 sequences are SGHRS and YFSETQ. The CDR3 DNA reads as TGCGCCAGCAGCCTCGGTAAGGAGAACACTGAAGCTTTCTTT. It translates to CASSLGKENTEAFF.

This clonotype occurred many times. This chain connects TRBV5-1 to TRBJ2-1; D might be TRBD2 (6 bases). Trimming took 0 bases from V and 0 from J, leaving 19 bases between them. The CDR3 totals 19 residues. Germline assignment: CDR1 SGHRS and CDR2 YFSETQ. The CDR3 DNA reads as TGCGCCAGCAGCTTGGGTGATGGACGGGACTTGCCCTCCTACAATGAGCAGTTCTTC. Translated, it gives CASSLGDGRDLPSYNEQFF.

The J gene is TRBJ2-7, the V gene TRBV4-1, with a possible D match to TRBD1 (6 bases). CDR1 is MGHRA and CDR2 is YSYEKL in the germline V gene. V was clipped by 0 bases and J by 3 bases, with 15 bases between them. The CDR3 extends over 16 amino acids. The CDR3 DNA sequence: TGCGCCAGCAGCCAAGAGCCCGGACAGATACTCTACGAGCAGTACTTC. It encodes CASSQEPGQILYEQYF.

This clonotype was counted many times. The CDR3, as DNA: TGTGCCAGCAGCCAAGATCGGGGGGGACTAGCGCCTCTCGAGCAGTACTTC. This sequence encodes CASSQDRGGLAPLEQYF. The V and J genes are TRBV3-1 and TRBJ2-7; the match to TRBD2 covers 10 bases. Germline V CDR1 and CDR2: LGHDT, YNNKEL (reference sequence). The CDR3 is made up of 17 amino acids. The trim removed 0 bases at V and 6 bases at J, leaving 11 bases unmatched.

This clonotype was recorded at least ten times. The rearrangement joins TRBV2 to TRBJ1-5; the D gene is possibly TRBD1 (5 bases). Germline V gene sequence: CDR1 SNHLY, CDR2 FYNNEI. This CDR3 region has 13 residues. Trimming removed 4 bases from V and 5 bases from J, with 9 bases in between. The chain's CDR3 is CASSVGGYQPQHF. DNA of the CDR3: TGTGCCAGCAGTGTGGGGGGATATCAGCCCCAGCATTTT.

This clonotype was found many times. The J gene is TRBJ1-1, the V gene TRBV27; D uncertain. The V gene's germline CDR1 is MNHEY and CDR2 SMNVEV (reference sequence). The V gene lost 7 bases and the J gene lost 4 bases, with 13 bases spanning the gap. The CDR3 contains 13 residues. Written as DNA, the CDR3 is TGTGCCAGCAAGAACGAGGGTTTCACTGAAGCTTTCTTT. This translates into CASKNEGFTEAFF.

The V call is TRBV6-1, the J call TRBJ2-3, with TRBD2 identical over 7 bases. The germline V gene has CDR1 MNHNS and CDR2 SASEGT. This CDR3 is built from 14 residues. The CDR3 nucleotides read TGTGTCACCGGCGGCGGGAGAGGCACAGATACGCAGTATTTT. Protein: CVTGGGRGTDTQYF.

This clonotype has a count of ten or more. The rearrangement uses TRBV6-1 and TRBJ2-6; 10 bases map to TRBD1. In germline, CDR1 is MNHNS, CDR2 SASEGT. This CDR3 has 17 residues. V lost 7 bases and J lost 1; bases outside the gene matches: 7. CDR3 amino acids: CASNGEGQGSGANVLTF. CDR3 nucleotides: TGTGCCAGCAACGGGGAGGGACAGGGGTCTGGGGCCAACGTCCTGACTTTC.

This clonotype was seen at least ten times. This chain joins TRBV3-1 and TRBJ2-2; D is unresolved. Trimming stripped 4 bases from V and 5 bases from J, with 8 bases between. Germline values: CDR1 LGHDT, CDR2 YNNKEL (reference sequence). The CDR3 runs to 13 residues. The CDR3 sequence: CASSPVITGELFF. CDR3 sequence (DNA): TGTGCCAGCAGCCCAGTGATAACCGGGGAGCTGTTTTTT.

This clonotype was seen only a few times. This chain uses TRBV20-1 with TRBJ2-3, with D perhaps matching TRBD1 (5 bases). Germline V lookup: CDR1 DFQATT, CDR2 SNEGSKA (reference sequence). The CDR3 contains 13 residues. Trimming took off 2 bases at V and 2 bases at J, with 8 bases between the two ends. In DNA, the CDR3 is TGCAGTGCTAGAAGGGGTCTCACAGATACGCAGTATTTT. Translated, it gives CSARRGLTDTQYF.

This clonotype occurred a few times. The rearrangement links TRBV24-1 to TRBJ2-5; a possible D gene is TRBD2 (7 bases). Trimming shortened V by 9 bases and J by 5 bases, and 9 bases separated the two germline ends. This CDR3 comprises 11 residues. CDR1 and CDR2 from the germline V gene are KGHDR and SFDVKD. CDR3 region: CATEGGETQYF. The CDR3 DNA reads as TGTGCCACCGAGGGGGGGGAGACCCAGTACTTC.

This clonotype has ten or more counts. The genes are TRBV2 and TRBJ2-7, with D possibly matching TRBD1 (5 bases). Germline CDR1 SNHLY, CDR2 FYNNEI. The CDR3 has 12 amino acids. The V end lost 7 bases, the J end lost 3 bases, and 10 bases lay between the germline ends. The CDR3 region has the DNA TGTGCCAGCACCCTCCAGGGCTACGAGCAGTACTTC. Translated, it gives CASTLQGYEQYF. Full variable domain (outside the CDR3, taken from reference TRBV2 and TRBJ2-7): EPEVTQTPSHQVTQMGQEVILRCVPISNHLYFYWYRQILGQKVEFLVSFYNNEISEKSEIFDDQFSVERPDGSNFTLKIRSTKLEDSAMYFCASTLQGYEQYFGPGTRLTVT.

This clonotype was seen ten or more times. The gene calls are TRBV24-1 and TRBJ2-5; TRBD1 agrees at 11 bases. The trim removed 9 bases at V and 1 base at J, leaving 9 bases unmatched. The CDR3 length is 16 residues. Germline values: CDR1 KGHDR, CDR2 SFDVKD. The CDR3 loop reads CATSAGTGGRQETQYF. CDR3 nucleotide sequence: TGTGCCACCTCCGCGGGGACAGGGGGTCGCCAAGAGACCCAGTACTTC.

Many counts were recorded for this clonotype. The CDR3, as DNA: TGTGCCAGCAGCTTAACACAGGGGTCCTACGAGCAGTACTTC. It encodes CASSLTQGSYEQYF. The gene calls are TRBV11-2 and TRBJ2-7, with TRBD1 matching 7 bases. After removal of 2 bases from V and 1 base from J, the junction contained 2 bases not matched to a gene. CDR3 length: 14 amino acids. Germline V gives CDR1 SGHAT, CDR2 FQNNGV.

The gene calls are TRBV5-1 and TRBJ1-6, with D unresolved. The germline gives CDR1 SGHRS, CDR2 YFSETQ. V lost 3 bases to trimming and J lost 0 bases, with 10 bases between them. The CDR3 has 16 amino acids. Here the CDR3 reads CASSSTSSSYNSPLHF. The CDR3 coding sequence is TGCGCCAGCAGCTCGACTAGCAGCTCCTATAATTCACCCCTCCACTTT.

The table lists this clonotype with a few counts. This sequence joins TRBV29-1 and TRBJ1-2; D ambiguous. This CDR3 has 13 amino acids. The V gene lost 2 bases and the J gene lost 6 bases, with 13 bases spanning the gap. Per the germline V gene, CDR1 is SQVTM and CDR2 is ANQGSEA. The CDR3 spells CSVEPGLLDGYTF. CDR3 nucleotides: TGCAGCGTTGAACCAGGATTATTGGATGGCTACACCTTC.

The chain uses TRBV29-1 and TRBJ2-5, with D possibly TRBD1 on 5 matching bases. The germline CDR1 and CDR2 sequences are SQVTM and ANQGSEA. The CDR3 length is 13 residues. V dropped 6 bases and J dropped 2 bases, with 13 bases sitting between them. The CDR3 here is CSVSDRPQETQYF. As DNA, the CDR3 is TGCAGCGTCTCCGACAGACCTCAAGAGACCCAGTACTTC.

This clonotype was detected many times. J is TRBJ2-2 and V is TRBV2, with 7 bases identical to TRBD1. CDR3 length: 15 amino acids. With 6 bases clipped from V and 0 bases from J, the junction kept 4 bases outside the gene matches. Germline assignment: CDR1 SNHLY and CDR2 FYNNEI. CDR3 loop: CASSEDRTNTGELFF. The CDR3 region has the DNA TGTGCCAGCAGCGAGGACAGGACGAACACCGGGGAGCTGTTTTTT.

This clonotype was seen only a few times. The chain couples TRBV5-6 to TRBJ1-2, with a weak D call TRBD1 (6 bases). Per germline, CDR1 SGHDT and CDR2 YYEEEE. CDR3 length equals 16 residues. The V end was cut by 3 bases, the J end by 5 bases, with 20 bases between. CDR3 sequence (DNA): TGTGCCAGCAGCTCGACGTACAGGGATGCCCCTTATGGCTACACCTTC. Amino acids: CASSSTYRDAPYGYTF.

In this sample, this clonotype turned up many times. The chain combines TRBV2 with TRBJ1-2, with D uncertain. This CDR3 spans 15 amino acids. The ends were cut back, 0 bases at V and 0 bases at J, with 8 bases in the middle. Germline CDR1 is SNHLY and CDR2 is FYNNEI. As DNA, the CDR3 is TGTGCCAGCAGTGAAGCCATCATAACTAACTATGGCTACACCTTC. Amino acid sequence: CASSEAIITNYGYTF.